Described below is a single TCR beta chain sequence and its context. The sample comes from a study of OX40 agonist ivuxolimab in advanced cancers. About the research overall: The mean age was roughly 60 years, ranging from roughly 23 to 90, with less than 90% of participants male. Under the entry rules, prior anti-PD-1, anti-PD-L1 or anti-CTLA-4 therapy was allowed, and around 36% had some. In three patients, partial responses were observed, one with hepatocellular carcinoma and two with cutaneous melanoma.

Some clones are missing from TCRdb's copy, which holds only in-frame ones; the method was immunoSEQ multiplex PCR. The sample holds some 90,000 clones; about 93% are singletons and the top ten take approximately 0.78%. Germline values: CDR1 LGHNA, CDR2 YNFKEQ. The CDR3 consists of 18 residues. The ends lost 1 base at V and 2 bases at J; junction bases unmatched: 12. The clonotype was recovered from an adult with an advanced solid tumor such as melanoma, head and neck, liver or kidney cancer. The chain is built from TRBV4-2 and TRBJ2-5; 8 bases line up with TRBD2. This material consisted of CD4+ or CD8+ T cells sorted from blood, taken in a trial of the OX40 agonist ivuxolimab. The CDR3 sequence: CASSQGAVGRDWQETQYF. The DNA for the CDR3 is TGTGCCAGCAGCCAAGGCGCCGTCGGGAGGGATTGGCAAGAGACCCAGTACTTC.